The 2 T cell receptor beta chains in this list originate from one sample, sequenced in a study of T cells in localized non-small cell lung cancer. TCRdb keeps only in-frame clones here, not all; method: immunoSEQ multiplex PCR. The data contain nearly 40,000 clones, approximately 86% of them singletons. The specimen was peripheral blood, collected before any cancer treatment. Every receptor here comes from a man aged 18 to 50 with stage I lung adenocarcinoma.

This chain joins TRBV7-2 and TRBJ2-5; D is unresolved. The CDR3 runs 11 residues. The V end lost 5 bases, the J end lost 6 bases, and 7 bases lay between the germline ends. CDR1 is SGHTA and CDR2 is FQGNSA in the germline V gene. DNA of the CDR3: TGTGCCAGCAGCCCAGGAAAGACCCAGTACTTC. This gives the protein CASSPGKTQYF.

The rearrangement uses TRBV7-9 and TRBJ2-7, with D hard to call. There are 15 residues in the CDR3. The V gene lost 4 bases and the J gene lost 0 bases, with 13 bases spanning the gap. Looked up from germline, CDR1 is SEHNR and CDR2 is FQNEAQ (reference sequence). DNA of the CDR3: TGTGCCAGCAGCTACACGGGCGGTAGCTCCTACGAGCAGTACTTC. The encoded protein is CASSYTGGSSYEQYF. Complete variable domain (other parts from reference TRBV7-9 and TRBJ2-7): DTGVSQNPRHKITKRGQNVTFRCDPISEHNRLYWYRQTLGQGPEFLTYFQNEAQLEKSRLLSDRFSAERPKGSFSTLEIQRTEQGDSAMYLCASSYTGGSSYEQYFGPGTRLTVT.